This TCR beta chain was sequenced for a study of T-cell memory formation after mild COVID-19. Study-wide context: For the most part, TCR clusters were specific to one donor.

CDR3 length: 11 residues. The V gene's germline CDR1 is SQVTM and CDR2 ANQGSEA. Trimming left V 1 base short and J 8 bases short, with 8 bases between. General study findings and limits: What remained unconfirmed was the SARS-CoV-2 specificity of second-wave clones peaking on day 37.

Researchers used 5'RACE with constant-segment primers to make TCR alpha and TCR beta cDNA libraries that carry sample barcodes and UMIs. TCRdb itself ran the 5' RACE reads through MiXCR, one entry per CDR3 protein. The sample carries fewer than 500,000 distinct CDR3 sequences, roughly 23% recorded once. For this clonotype: Its antigen is not identified.

The receptor was isolated from an adult woman who had mild COVID-19 (a few samples of this study predate the infection). Cell type and time point are not known. Sequencing was performed on PBMCs or a T cell subset sorted from them (not recorded which). V is TRBV29-1 and J is TRBJ1-2; D is unclear. CDR3 in amino acids: CSVEGPGGYTF. The CDR3 coding sequence is TGCAGCGTTGAAGGGCCTGGGGGCTACACCTTC.